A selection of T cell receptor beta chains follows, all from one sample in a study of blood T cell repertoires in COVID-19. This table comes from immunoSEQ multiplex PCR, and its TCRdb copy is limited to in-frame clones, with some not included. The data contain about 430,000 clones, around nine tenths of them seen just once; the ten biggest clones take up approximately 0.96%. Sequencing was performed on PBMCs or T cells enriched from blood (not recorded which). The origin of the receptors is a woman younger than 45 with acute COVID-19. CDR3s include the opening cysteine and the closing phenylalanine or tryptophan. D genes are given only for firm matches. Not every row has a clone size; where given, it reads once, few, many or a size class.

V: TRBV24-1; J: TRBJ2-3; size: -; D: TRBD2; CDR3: CATSDFASGGLDTQYF; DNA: TGTGCCACCAGTGATTTTGCTAGCGGGGGGTTAGATACGCAGTATTTT
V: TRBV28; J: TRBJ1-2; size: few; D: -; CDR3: CASSLNLTPNYGYTF; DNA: TGTGCCAGCAGTTTGAACTTGACACCTAACTATGGCTACACCTTC
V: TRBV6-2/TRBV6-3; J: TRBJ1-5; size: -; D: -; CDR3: CASSYRGGWQPQHF; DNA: TGTGCCAGCAGTTACAGGGGGGGGTGGCAGCCCCAGCATTTT
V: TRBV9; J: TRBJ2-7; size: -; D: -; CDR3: CASSVGVRGPYEQYF; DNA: TGTGCCAGCAGCGTAGGCGTCAGGGGTCCCTACGAGCAGTACTTC
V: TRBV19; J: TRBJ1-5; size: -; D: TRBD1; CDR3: CASSFQYRGNQPQHF; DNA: TGTGCCAGTAGTTTCCAATACAGGGGGAATCAGCCCCAGCATTTT
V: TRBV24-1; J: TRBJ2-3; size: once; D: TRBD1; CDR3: CATSDPGTGWADTQYF; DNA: TGTGCCACCAGTGATCCCGGGACAGGATGGGCAGATACGCAGTATTTT
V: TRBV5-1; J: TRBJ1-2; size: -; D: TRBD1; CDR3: CASSSSQGTGYTF; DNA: TGCGCCAGCAGCTCGTCACAGGGGACTGGCTACACCTTC
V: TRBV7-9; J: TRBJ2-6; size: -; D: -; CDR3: CASSLTAGANVLTF; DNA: TGTGCCAGCAGCTTAACGGCTGGGGCCAACGTCCTGACTTTC
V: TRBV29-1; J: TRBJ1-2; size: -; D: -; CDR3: CSGRGAEPNYGYTF; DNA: TGCAGCGGGCGAGGAGCGGAACCTAACTATGGCTACACCTTC
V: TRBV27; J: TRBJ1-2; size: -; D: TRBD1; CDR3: CASSSSGTGVYGYTF; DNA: TGTGCCAGCAGTTCGTCCGGGACAGGAGTCTATGGCTACACCTTC
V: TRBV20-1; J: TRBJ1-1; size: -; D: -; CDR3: CSASLDREAFF; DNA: TGCAGTGCTAGCCTTGACAGGGAAGCTTTCTTT
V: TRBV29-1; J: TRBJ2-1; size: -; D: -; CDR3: CSVEDRSYNEQFF; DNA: TGTAGCGTTGAAGATCGCTCCTACAATGAGCAGTTCTTC
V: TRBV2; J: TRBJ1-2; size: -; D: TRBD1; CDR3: CASRQGRYGYTF; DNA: TGTGCCAGCAGACAGGGGAGGTATGGCTACACCTTC
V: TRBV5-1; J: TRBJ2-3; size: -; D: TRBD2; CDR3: CASSLVTSGGQTDTQYF; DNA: TGCGCCAGCAGCTTGGTTACTAGCGGGGGTCAGACAGATACGCAGTATTTT
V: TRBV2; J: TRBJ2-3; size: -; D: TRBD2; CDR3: CASSLGLAGLSTDTQYF; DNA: TGTGCCAGCAGTCTGGGACTAGCGGGGCTGAGCACAGATACGCAGTATTTT
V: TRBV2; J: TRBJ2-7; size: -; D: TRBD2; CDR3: CASSPGLAGGPGYEQYF; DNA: TGTGCCAGCAGCCCAGGACTAGCGGGGGGGCCCGGGTACGAGCAGTACTTC
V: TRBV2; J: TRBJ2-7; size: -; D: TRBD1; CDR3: CASRIETGGWVDEQYF; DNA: TGTGCCAGCAGAATTGAGACAGGGGGCTGGGTCGACGAGCAGTACTTC
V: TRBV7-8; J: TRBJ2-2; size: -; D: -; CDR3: CASSPRTGELFF; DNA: TGTGCCAGCAGCCCTCGCACCGGGGAGCTGTTTTTT
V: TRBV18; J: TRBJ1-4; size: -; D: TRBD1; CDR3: CASSPSSPGGNEKLFF; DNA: TGTGCCAGCTCACCTAGCTCGCCAGGGGGTAATGAAAAACTGTTTTTT
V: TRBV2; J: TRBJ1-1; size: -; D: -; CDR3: CASSYGGELSRAFF; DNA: TGTGCCAGCAGTTATGGCGGGGAATTATCAAGGGCTTTCTTT
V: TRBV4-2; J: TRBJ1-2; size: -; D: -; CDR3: CASSQVKGGADTF; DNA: TGTGCCAGCAGCCAAGTTAAGGGGGGGGCGGACACCTTC
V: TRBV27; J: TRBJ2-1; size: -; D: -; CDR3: CASSWRGYYNEQFF; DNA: TGTGCCAGCAGTTGGCGGGGATACTACAATGAGCAGTTCTTC
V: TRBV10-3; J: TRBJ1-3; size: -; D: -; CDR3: CAISERGTGNTIYF; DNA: TGTGCCATCAGTGAGAGGGGGACTGGAAACACCATATATTTT
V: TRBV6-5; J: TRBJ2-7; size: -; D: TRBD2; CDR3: CASSRLATSYEQYF; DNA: TGTGCCAGCAGTCGACTAGCCACGTCGTACGAGCAGTACTTC
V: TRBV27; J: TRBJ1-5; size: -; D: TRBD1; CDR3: CASSLRTGGGQPQHF; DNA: TGTGCCAGCAGTCTAAGGACAGGGGGCGGTCAGCCCCAGCATTTT
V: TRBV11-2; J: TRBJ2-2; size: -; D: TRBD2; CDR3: CASSLGLAGGPNTGELFF; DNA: TGTGCCAGCAGCTTAGGGCTAGCGGGGGGGCCGAACACCGGGGAGCTGTTTTTT
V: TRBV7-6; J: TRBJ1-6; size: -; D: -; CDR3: CASSLDGTHNSPLHF; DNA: TGTGCCAGCAGCCTGGACGGGACACATAATTCACCCCTCCACTTT
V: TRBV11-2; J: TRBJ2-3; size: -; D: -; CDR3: CASSLDLGANLDTQYF; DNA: TGTGCCAGCAGCTTAGACCTGGGCGCAAACCTCGATACGCAGTATTTT
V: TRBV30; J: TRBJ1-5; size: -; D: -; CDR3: CAWSRTSSNQPQHF; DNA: TGTGCCTGGAGCAGAACATCTAGCAATCAGCCCCAGCATTTT
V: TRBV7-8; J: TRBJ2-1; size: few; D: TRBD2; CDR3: CASSPFGTSGGNEQFF; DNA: TGTGCCAGCAGCCCGTTTGGGACTAGCGGGGGAAATGAGCAGTTCTTC
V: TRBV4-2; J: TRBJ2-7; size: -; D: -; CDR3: CASSQEDFPYEQYF; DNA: TGTGCCAGCAGCCAAGAGGACTTCCCCTACGAGCAGTACTTC
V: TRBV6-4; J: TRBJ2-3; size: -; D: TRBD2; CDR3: CASSEGGGGDTQYF; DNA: TGTGCCAGCAGTGAAGGCGGGGGGGGAGATACGCAGTATTTT
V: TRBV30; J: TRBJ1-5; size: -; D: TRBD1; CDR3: CAWDLSGTEYNQPQHF; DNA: TGTGCCTGGGACCTGTCCGGGACAGAGTATAATCAGCCCCAGCATTTT
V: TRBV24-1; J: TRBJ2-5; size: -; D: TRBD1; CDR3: CATSDRLPGQGEETQYF; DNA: TGTGCCACCAGTGATCGCCTACCGGGACAGGGGGAAGAGACCCAGTACTTC
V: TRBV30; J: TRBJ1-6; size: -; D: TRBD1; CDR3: CAWKGRQGYNSPLHF; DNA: TGTGCCTGGAAGGGCCGACAGGGTTATAATTCACCCCTCCACTTT
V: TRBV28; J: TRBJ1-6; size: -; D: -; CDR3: CASSLSGNSPLHF; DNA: TGTGCCAGCAGTTTATCGGGAAATTCACCCCTCCACTTT
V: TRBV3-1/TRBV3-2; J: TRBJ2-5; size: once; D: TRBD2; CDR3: CASSPERLAGGPETQYF; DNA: TGTGCCAGCAGCCCCGAAAGACTAGCGGGGGGGCCTGAGACCCAGTACTTC